The clone carrying this TCR beta chain turned up a few times. Its antigen is as yet unknown. The entry originates in a study of beta chain features in type 1 diabetes. Study-level results: In all four CD4+ subsets, TCRB CDR3 length was significantly, moderately reduced in type 1 diabetes.

The CDR3 runs to 15 residues. Per the germline V gene, CDR1 is SGHNT and CDR2 is YYREEE (reference sequence). The V segment lost 0 bases and the J segment 3 bases; nucleotides outside the gene matches: 2. The whole isolated RNA underwent reverse transcription, so sequencing captured expressed TCRB transcripts. Assay used: immunoSEQ multiplex PCR; TCRdb lists only in-frame clones, some missing. This table holds under 300,000 clones, roughly 22% found once. The chain combines TRBV5-4 with TRBJ1-5; 8 nucleotides match TRBD1. The clonotype comes from a woman aged 40 to 49 with type 1 diabetes. Source material: naive CD4+ T cells from blood. For the CDR3, the DNA is TGTGCCAGCAGCTTGGGGACAGGGCCCAATCAGCCCCAGCATTTT. Translating it yields CASSLGTGPNQPQHF.